The sequence of this T cell receptor (beta chain) was determined in a study of STAT5B mutations in CD4+ large granular lymphocyte leukemia. This clone has a handful of counts. The table came from immunoSEQ multiplex PCR; TCRdb's copy has only in-frame clones and leaves some out. The sample consists of tens of thousands of clones, nearly 90% of them appearing once. The clonotype comes from a human donor in good health. The sequencing input was CD4+ T cells from blood buffy coats.

The chain's CDR3 is CASSLTARNTEAFF. CDR3 sequence (DNA): TGTGCCAGCAGCTTGACGGCGCGTAACACTGAAGCTTTCTTT. The chain links TRBV5-4 to TRBJ1-1, with D uncertain. Germline V gene sequence: CDR1 SGHNT, CDR2 YYREEE (reference sequence). V was clipped by 1 base and J by 2 bases, with 9 bases between them. The CDR3 is made up of 14 amino acids.